This TCR beta chain came from a study of OX40 agonist ivuxolimab in advanced cancers. Study observations and caveats: CD4+ and CD8+ blood T cells expanded clonally by week 6 at 0.1 to 3.0 mg/kg.

A remark on this clone: As yet, its antigen is unknown.

Some clones are missing from TCRdb's copy, which holds only in-frame ones; the method was immunoSEQ multiplex PCR. The repertoire holds over 70,000 clones, around 90% seen once, with approximately 11% in the top ten. The CDR3 length is 16 residues. The V segment lost 4 bases and the J segment 2 bases; nucleotides outside the gene matches: 4. Germline loops: CDR1 SEHNR, CDR2 FQNEAQ (reference sequence). The specimen comprised CD4+ or CD8+ T cells sorted from blood, sampled in a trial of the OX40 agonist ivuxolimab. The sequence was collected from an adult with an advanced solid tumor such as melanoma, head and neck, liver or kidney cancer. J is TRBJ2-3 and V is TRBV7-9; 12 bases align to TRBD2. The CDR3 nucleotides are TGTGCCAGCAGCTCTAGCGGGGGGGTATTCACAGATACGCAGTATTTT. Protein: CASSSSGGVFTDTQYF.